These 5 T cell receptor beta chains were sequenced from one sample in a study of T cells after yellow fever vaccination. TCRdb fed the 5' RACE reads into MiXCR, producing one record per CDR3 protein. Of hundreds of thousands of distinct CDR3 sequences in the sample, over 4% were seen once. The material sequenced was PBMCs, taken 5 days after the yellow fever booster vaccination. The receptors here all came from a young man who received the YFV17D yellow fever vaccine.

In this sample, this clonotype turned up a few times. The chain carries TRBV5-1 and TRBJ2-5; the match to TRBD2 covers 11 bases. The CDR3 is made up of 15 amino acids. Germline trimming cut 3 bases from V and 3 bases from J; bases unmatched to any gene: 4. Germline loops: CDR1 SGHRS, CDR2 YFSETQ. The CDR3 bases are TGCGCCAGCAGCTCCGGGACTAGCGGCAAAGAGACCCAGTACTTC. It is translated as CASSSGTSGKETQYF.

This clonotype was observed a handful of times. The CDR3: CSARTGDDYEQYF. The DNA of the CDR3 is TGCAGTGCTAGGACAGGGGATGACTACGAGCAGTACTTC. The chain is built from TRBV20-1 and TRBJ2-7, with 8 positions matching TRBD1. This CDR3 region has 13 residues. The germline CDR1 and CDR2 sequences are DFQATT and SNEGSKA (reference sequence). Losses at the gene ends were 3 bases for V and 3 bases for J; bases not matched to a gene: 4.

In this sample, this clonotype turned up many times. The chain joins TRBV7-3 to TRBJ2-2; 11 positions agree with TRBD1. CDR3 length equals 17 residues. With 0 bases clipped from V and 7 bases from J, the junction kept 7 bases outside the gene matches. CDR1 and CDR2 from the germline V gene are SGHTA and FQGTGA. The CDR3 sequence is CASSLTPDRGLGGELFF. The CDR3 coding sequence is TGTGCCAGCAGCTTAACGCCGGACAGGGGGCTTGGCGGGGAGCTGTTTTTT.

This clonotype occurred many times. V gene TRBV5-1 combines with J gene TRBJ1-1, with 7 nucleotides matching TRBD1. This CDR3 is built from 14 residues. Trimming at V came to 1 base and at J to 3 bases, leaving 3 bases not matched to a gene. Germline values: CDR1 SGHRS, CDR2 YFSETQ. The chain's CDR3 is CASSLTGEDTEAFF. In nucleotides, the CDR3 is TGCGCCAGCAGCTTGACAGGGGAGGACACTGAAGCTTTCTTT.

The rearrangement joins TRBV20-1 to TRBJ1-6; D is unclear. Trimming removed 5 bases from V and 8 bases from J, with 16 bases in between. CDR1 and CDR2 from the germline V gene are DFQATT and SNEGSKA (reference sequence). There are 14 residues in the CDR3. The chain's CDR3 is CSAPEGRGDSPLHF. The CDR3 DNA is TGCAGTGCTCCGGAAGGGCGAGGAGATTCACCCCTCCACTTT.